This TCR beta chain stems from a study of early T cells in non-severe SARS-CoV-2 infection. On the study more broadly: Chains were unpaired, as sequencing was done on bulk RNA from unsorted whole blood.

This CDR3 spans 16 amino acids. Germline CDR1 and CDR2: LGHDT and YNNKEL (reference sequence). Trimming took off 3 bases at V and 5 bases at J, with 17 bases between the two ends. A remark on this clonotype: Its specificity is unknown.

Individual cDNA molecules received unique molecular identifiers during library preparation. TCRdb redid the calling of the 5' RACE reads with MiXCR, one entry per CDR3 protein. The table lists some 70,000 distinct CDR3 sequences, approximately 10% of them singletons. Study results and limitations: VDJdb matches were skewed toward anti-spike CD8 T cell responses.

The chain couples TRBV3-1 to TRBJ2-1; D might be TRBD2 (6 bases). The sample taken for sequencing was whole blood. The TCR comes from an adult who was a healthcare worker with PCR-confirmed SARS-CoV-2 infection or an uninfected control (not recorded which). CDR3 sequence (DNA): TGTGCCAGCAGCCAGAGACTAGTGTCTGTGGACAATGAGCAGTTCTTC. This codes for CASSQRLVSVDNEQFF.